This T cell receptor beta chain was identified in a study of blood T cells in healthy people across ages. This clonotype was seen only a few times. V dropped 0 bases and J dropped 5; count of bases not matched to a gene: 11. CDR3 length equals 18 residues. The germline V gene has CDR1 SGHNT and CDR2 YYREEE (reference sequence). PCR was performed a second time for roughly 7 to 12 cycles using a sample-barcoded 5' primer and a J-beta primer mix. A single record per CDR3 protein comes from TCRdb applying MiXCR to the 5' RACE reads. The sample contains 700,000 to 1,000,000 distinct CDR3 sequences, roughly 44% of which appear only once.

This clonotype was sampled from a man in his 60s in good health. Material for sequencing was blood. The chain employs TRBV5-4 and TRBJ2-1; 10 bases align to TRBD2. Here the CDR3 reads CASSLAVAGLAINNEQFF. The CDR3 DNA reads TGTGCCAGCAGCTTGGCAGTGGCGGGACTAGCGATTAACAATGAGCAGTTCTTC.